This T cell receptor beta chain was recorded in a study of blood T cell repertoires in COVID-19. Study summary: T cells, B-cell-depleted T cells, or PBMCs supplied cDNA or gDNA.

The protocol was immunoSEQ multiplex PCR, while the TCRdb copy is restricted to in-frame clones and leaves out a portion. The sample lists about 81,000 clones; 82% were seen once. Sequences were obtained from peripheral blood. This TCR was sampled from a man in his 60s with acute or convalescent COVID-19.

This chain's CDR3 is CATKHGGSEQYF. Here the CDR3 DNA reads TGTGCCACCAAGCACGGGGGGAGCGAGCAGTACTTC. This sequence joins TRBV5-6 and TRBJ2-7, with 7 positions matching TRBD2. There are 12 residues in the CDR3. Trimming took 9 bases from V and 6 from J; bases not matched to a gene: 9. Per germline, CDR1 SGHDT and CDR2 YYEEEE. The entire variable domain, with the rest obtained from reference TRBV5-6 and TRBJ2-7, is as follows: DAGVTQSPTHLIKTRGQQVTLRCSPKSGHDTVSWYQQALGQGPQFIFQYYEEEERQRGNFPDRFSGHQFPNYSSELNVNALLLGDSALYLCATKHGGSEQYFGPGTRLTVT.